Below are 10 T cell receptor beta chains sequenced from a single sample in a study of identifying expanded T cells in peripheral blood (dated by TCRdb to the late 2010s). The library was produced with the immunoSEQ multiplex PCR assay. TCRdb took this table from immuneACCESS and kept in-frame rearrangements with V and J called. Such tables lack part of the clones; where checked against another copy, unresolved V genes explain under half of the gap, and the rest is unexplained. The table for this sample lists about 86,000 clones; 80% to 90% of them were counted only once. The ten top clones hold 4.5% of the sample. Sequencing input: blood. The receptors originated from a person aged 18 to 75 in good health.

This rearrangement joins TRBV19 to TRBJ2-1; the match to TRBD1 covers 7 bases. The CDR3 is made up of 18 amino acids. Germline loops: CDR1 LNHDA, CDR2 SQIVND (reference sequence). The V and J ends lost 5 bases and 2 bases, in that order; junction bases with no gene match: 15. The CDR3 loop reads CASSPNDWHRGTYNEQFF. The CDR3 DNA sequence: TGTGCCAGTAGTCCGAACGACTGGCACAGGGGAACCTACAATGAGCAGTTCTTC.

The J gene is TRBJ1-3, the V gene TRBV6-5; a weak D match, TRBD1 (6 bases). The CDR3 has 15 amino acids. V shed 8 bases and J shed 2 bases, with 16 bases lying between them. Germline lookup yields CDR1 MNHEY and CDR2 SVGAGI. CDR3 coding DNA: TGTGCCAGCCAGGTCAGGGGTCAAACTGGAAACACCATATATTTT. Amino acid sequence: CASQVRGQTGNTIYF.

This rearrangement joins TRBV29-1 to TRBJ2-7; D remains unclear. The CDR3 extends over 12 amino acids. CDR1 and CDR2 (germline): SQVTM, ANQGSEA. Deletions cut 7 bases from V and 6 bases from J, with 16 bases between. The CDR3 here is CSARTDDTEQYF. The CDR3 DNA is TGCAGCGCTCGAACCGACGATACCGAGCAGTACTTC.

The chain is built from TRBV5-1 and TRBJ1-1, with TRBD1 matching over 9 bases. Losses at the gene ends were 4 bases for V and 0 bases for J; bases not matched to a gene: 7. Germline CDR1 and CDR2: SGHRS and YFSETQ. This CDR3 is built from 16 residues. The CDR3 region is CASSPGTGNMNTEAFF. The DNA of the CDR3 is TGCGCCAGCAGCCCGGGGACAGGGAATATGAACACTGAAGCTTTCTTT.

This clone showed up just once. This chain links TRBV5-4 with TRBJ1-3, with D possibly being TRBD1 (5 bases). This CDR3 has 16 residues. Germline CDR1 SGHNT, CDR2 YYREEE (reference sequence). Trimming removed 3 bases at V and 4 bases at J, with 17 bases between. The CDR3 nucleotides read TGTGCCAGCAGCTCAACAAAACAGGTGGGAGGAAACACCATATATTTT. As protein: CASSSTKQVGGNTIYF.

This chain connects TRBV19 to TRBJ2-1, with D possibly matching TRBD1 (6 bases). The CDR3 contains 15 residues. Germline V gene lookup returns CDR1 LNHDA and CDR2 SQIVND (reference sequence). With 5 bases removed from V and 2 bases from J, the gap between germline ends came to 13 bases. CDR3 nucleotide sequence: TGTGCCAGTAGTGTGCAACAGGGTGCCTACAATGAGCAGTTCTTC. As protein: CASSVQQGAYNEQFF.

This rearrangement joins TRBV5-1 to TRBJ2-7, with TRBD1 matching over 9 bases. The J segment lost 4 bases and the V segment lost 5 bases, leaving 10 bases of the junction unmatched. Germline V gene data show CDR1 as SGHRS and CDR2 as YFSETQ. This CDR3 is 15 amino acids long. CDR3 loop: CASSHFTGQGYEQYF. The CDR3 coding sequence is TGCGCCAGCAGTCACTTCACGGGACAGGGATACGAGCAGTACTTC.

Only one count was recorded for this clone. This chain uses TRBV7-6 with TRBJ2-3, with D tentatively TRBD1 or TRBD2 (5 bases each). Per germline, CDR1 SGHVS and CDR2 FNYEAQ. The V end lost 2 bases, the J end lost 0 bases, and 6 bases lay between the germline ends. This CDR3 is 14 amino acids long. CDR3 nucleotide sequence: TGTGCCAGCAGCTTATGGGGGAGCACAGATACGCAGTATTTT. The encoded protein is CASSLWGSTDTQYF.

The chain joins TRBV27 to TRBJ1-2, with TRBD1 identical over 9 bases. V shed 5 bases, J shed 7 bases, and the junction held 20 bases outside the gene matches. Germline values: CDR1 MNHEY, CDR2 SMNVEV (reference sequence). The CDR3 length is 18 residues. CDR3 bases: TGTGCCAGCAGTCCACAGGGGGCCGGGAAGGGGCTTACCTCTGGCTACACCTTC. Protein sequence: CASSPQGAGKGLTSGYTF.

V is TRBV2 and J is TRBJ1-2; TRBD1 is a possible D gene (5 bases). This CDR3 contains 14 residues. The germline V and J ends were trimmed by 8 bases and 4 bases, with 17 bases remaining between them. From germline, CDR1 is SNHLY and CDR2 FYNNEI. The CDR3 sequence is CASLSGVLSYGYTF. DNA of the CDR3: TGTGCCAGCCTATCGGGGGTTTTGAGCTATGGCTACACCTTC.